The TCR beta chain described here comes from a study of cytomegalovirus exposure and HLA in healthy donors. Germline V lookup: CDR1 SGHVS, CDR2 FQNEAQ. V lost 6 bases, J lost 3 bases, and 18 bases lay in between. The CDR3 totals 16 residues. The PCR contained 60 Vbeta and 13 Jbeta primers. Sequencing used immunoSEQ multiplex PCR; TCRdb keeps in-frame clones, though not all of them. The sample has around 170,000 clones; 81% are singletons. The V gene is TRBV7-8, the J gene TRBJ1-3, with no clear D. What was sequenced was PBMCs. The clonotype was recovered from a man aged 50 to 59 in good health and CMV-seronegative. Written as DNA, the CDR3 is TGTGCCAGCAGGACCCTTGATAAAGCGTATGGAAACACCATATATTTT. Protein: CASRTLDKAYGNTIYF.